This TCR beta chain was observed in a study of OX40 agonist ivuxolimab in advanced cancers. The CDR3 is made up of 15 amino acids. Germline V gene lookup returns CDR1 SGHRS and CDR2 YFSETQ. V was cut by 4 bases and J by 9 bases, with 17 bases left in between. Clones were read by immunoSEQ multiplex PCR, and TCRdb kept only the in-frame ones, dropping some. The repertoire holds some 73,000 clones, with 86% as singletons. Sequencing was performed on CD4+ or CD8+ T cells sorted from blood, taken in a trial of the OX40 agonist ivuxolimab. The receptor was isolated from an adult with an advanced solid tumor such as melanoma, head and neck, liver or kidney cancer. The rearrangement links TRBV5-1 to TRBJ1-6; possible D gene TRBD1, 5 bases. Written as DNA, the CDR3 is TGCGCCAGCAGCAGGGACTTGGGCATTGGTTCACCCCTCCACTTT. It codes for CASSRDLGIGSPLHF. Full variable domain (remainder filled in from reference TRBV5-1 and TRBJ1-6): KAGVTQTPRYLIKTRGQQVTLSCSPISGHRSVSWYQQTPGQGLQFLFEYFSETQRNKGNFPGRFSGRQFSNSRSEMNVSTLELGDSALYLCASSRDLGIGSPLHFGNGTRLTVT.